This TCR beta chain was identified in a study of blood T cell repertoires in COVID-19 (dated by TCRdb to the early 2020s). The study in broad terms: Collaborator samples came from the United States, Italy and Spain and covered acute and convalescent phases of COVID-19. The material from the prospective study consisted of cDNA or gDNA derived from T cells, B-cell-depleted T cells, or PBMCs. Subjects who had been exposed to COVID-19, were actively infected with it, or had recovered from it provided the deeply sampled blood TCRbeta repertoires that made up the dataset. The repertoires were released in a freely available public database intended as a resource for research on the immune response to SARS-CoV-2. The samples were drawn from the first 160 participants of the ongoing ImmuneRACE study and from over a thousand subjects provided by 6 global collaborators. A de-identified subject ID, COVID-19 status, age in years and sex were almost always included in the sample metadata. Where available, HLA class I and class II types were obtained from metadata supplied by the sample provider rather than from assay-based typing.

This clone was detected only once. Its antigen is still unknown. It has no much larger one-base neighbor in the sample; base qualities were not kept. V and J are truncated by 0 bases and 4 bases respectively, leaving an intervening sequence of 15 bases. Via the germline V gene, CDR1 is MNHNS and CDR2 SASEGT. The CDR3, from cysteine to phenylalanine, totals 16 residues. The read is trimmed to its CDR3 DNA, 48 bases read in frame from base 1. General study outcomes and caveats: Clinical and demographic metadata were provided uncurated, with the amount varying by source and participant.

TCRbeta CDR3 regions were amplified from genomic DNA using the immunoSEQ Assay, a bias-controlled multiplex PCR. Per the authors' processing: The number of nucleated cells in each sample was estimated by amplification of reference gene primers within the assay. Sequence reads were collapsed and filtered to measure the absolute abundance of every unique TCRbeta CDR3 rearrangement. Productive Simpson clonality was computed per sample as the square root of Simpson's diversity index over productive rearrangements. The immuneACCESS repertoire file appears here via TCRdb, limited to in-frame rearrangements. These files lack a portion of the clones; in checked studies, under half of the deficit traces to unresolved V genes, and the cause of the others is not known. That table furnishes V, J and clone size, whereas the DNA furnished D and trimming. This sample holds 400,000 to 500,000 clones; roughly 90% were observed only once. The ten most abundant clones make up less than 2% of the sample.

Enrolling through a virtual design, the prospective study's participants ranged in age from roughly 18 to 95 years and lived across 24 United States geographic areas. In the prospective study, cohorts were assigned on the basis of participant-reported clinical history obtained from a screening survey and a study questionnaire. ImmuneRACE Cohort 3 recovered participants were defined by two consecutive negative NP/OP PCR tests, healthcare professional clearance, or symptom resolution. In the prospective study, mobile phlebotomists collected whole blood, serum and a nasopharyngeal or oropharyngeal swab from each participant. Prospective study participants could optionally give additional blood draws and questionnaires over an approximately two-month period. Blood samples from the prospective study were shipped frozen or at room temperature prior to DNA extraction.

The material sequenced was PBMCs or T cells enriched from blood (not recorded which). This clonotype was sampled from a middle-aged woman who had recovered from COVID-19. The rearrangement joined TRBV6-1 to TRBJ1-2; a tentative D call is TRBD1 (6 bases match). The DNA reads TGTGCCAGCAGTGAAGCCCCGGGGGGCGCGGCCTATGGCTACACCTTC. The translation is CASSEAPGGAAYGYTF.